The 22 T cell receptor beta chains below all came from one sample that was sequenced in a study of blood T cell repertoires in COVID-19. Generated by immunoSEQ multiplex PCR, the TCRdb table keeps only in-frame clones and is missing some. Of fewer than 350,000 clones in the sample, about nine tenths were seen once. The sample was peripheral blood. Receptor source: a woman in her twenties or thirties with COVID-19, enrolled during active disease.

The V gene is TRBV4-2, the J gene TRBJ2-5, with TRBD1 identical over 7 bases. V dropped 6 bases and J dropped 5; count of bases not matched to a gene: 12. CDR3 length: 15 amino acids. Germline loops: CDR1 LGHNA, CDR2 YNFKEQ. The CDR3 loop is CASRRGGQGGETQYF. Written as DNA, the CDR3 is TGTGCCAGCAGACGTGGCGGCCAAGGGGGCGAGACCCAGTACTTC.

This clone was seen just once. This chain uses TRBV4-1 with TRBJ2-1, with 13 positions matching TRBD2. V shed 3 bases and J 4 bases; nucleotides not matched to a gene: 9. The CDR3 is 18 amino acids. CDR1 and CDR2 from the germline V gene are MGHRA and YSYEKL. Here the CDR3 DNA reads TGCGCCAGCAGCCAGGTCGACTTGGGACTAGCGGGGTACAATGAGCAGTTCTTC. It yields the protein CASSQVDLGLAGYNEQFF.

The chain is built from TRBV11-3 and TRBJ2-1; tentatively, D is TRBD2 (5 bases). The CDR3 covers 15 residues. Germline V gene data show CDR1 as SGHNT and CDR2 as YENEEA. Trimming took 7 bases from V and 4 from J, leaving 17 bases between them. The CDR3 spells CASTRGPSEYNEQFF. The CDR3 DNA is TGTGCCAGCACTCGAGGGCCCTCGGAATACAATGAGCAGTTCTTC.

The gene calls are TRBV19 and TRBJ1-5; 8 bases map to TRBD1. The germline CDR1 and CDR2 sequences are LNHDA and SQIVND (reference sequence). V dropped 3 bases and J dropped 3; count of bases not matched to a gene: 10. The CDR3 sequence is 17 residues long. This CDR3 reads CASSIPRTGLNNQPQHF. DNA for the CDR3: TGTGCCAGTAGTATCCCGCGGACAGGGCTTAACAATCAGCCCCAGCATTTT.

The V and J genes are TRBV6-6 and TRBJ2-7; the D gene is possibly TRBD2 (6 bases). The CDR3 totals 15 residues. Germline lookup yields CDR1 MNHNY and CDR2 SVGAGI (reference sequence). V lost 5 bases and J lost 3, with 17 bases in between. Here the CDR3 DNA reads TGTGCCAGCAGTCGGACCGGAGGGATGGGCTACGAGCAGTACTTC. Amino acid sequence: CASSRTGGMGYEQYF.

The chain joins TRBV28 to TRBJ2-7, with TRBD2 identical over 11 bases. The CDR3 sequence is 14 residues long. The germline V gene encodes CDR1 MDHEN and CDR2 SYDVKM. Trimming cost V 6 bases and J 6 bases; bases outside gene matches: 7. The CDR3 spells CASRAGTSGLEQYF. The CDR3 DNA sequence: TGTGCCAGCAGAGCCGGGACTAGCGGACTCGAGCAGTACTTC.

This clone was seen a single time. The V call is TRBV11-2, the J call TRBJ2-7, with D possibly TRBD1 on 6 matching bases. Between the trimmed V and J ends, which lost 1 base and 4 bases, there was a span of 20 bases. Germline V lookup: CDR1 SGHAT, CDR2 FQNNGV. The CDR3 loop spans 17 amino acids. For the CDR3, the DNA is TGTGCCAGCAGCTTAGTGGACAGTGAAGTTGGTTGGTACGAGCAGTACTTC. Translation: CASSLVDSEVGWYEQYF.

The J gene is TRBJ1-6, the V gene TRBV4-3; the match to TRBD1 covers 7 bases. Trimming cost V 9 bases and J 8 bases; bases outside gene matches: 7. Per the germline V gene, CDR1 is LGHNA and CDR2 is YSLEER. This CDR3 is built from 13 residues. Here the CDR3 reads CASAGQMYSPLHF. The CDR3 nucleotides are TGCGCCAGTGCGGGACAGATGTATTCACCCCTCCACTTT.

The chain employs TRBV7-3 and TRBJ2-1, with a weak D call TRBD2 (7 bases). Germline lookup yields CDR1 SGHTA and CDR2 FQGTGA. The V and J ends lost 0 bases and 5 bases respectively, with 14 bases between them. This CDR3 has 16 residues. The CDR3 loop reads CASSLTSGGEDNEQFF. In DNA form, the CDR3 reads TGTGCCAGCAGCTTAACCTCGGGGGGCGAAGACAATGAGCAGTTCTTC.

The chain joins TRBV28 to TRBJ1-2; the D gene is possibly TRBD1 (5 bases). CDR1 is MDHEN, CDR2 SYDVKM, per germline. The CDR3 contains 12 residues. Trimming removed 5 bases at V and 4 bases at J, with 8 bases between. The CDR3 region has the DNA TGTGCCAGCAGTGATCAGGGCTATGGCTACACCTTC. It translates to CASSDQGYGYTF.

The chain is built from TRBV5-1 and TRBJ2-5, with 7 nucleotides matching TRBD1. With 5 bases clipped from V and 0 bases from J, the junction kept 7 bases outside the gene matches. The CDR3 has 15 residues. Germline V gene lookup returns CDR1 SGHRS and CDR2 YFSETQ. CDR3 sequence: CASSVVQGYQETQYF. CDR3 coding DNA: TGCGCCAGCAGTGTGGTACAGGGGTACCAAGAGACCCAGTACTTC.

This clone was recorded once. CDR3 protein: CSASPGLAGDEQFF. CDR3 coding DNA: TGCAGTGCAAGTCCGGGACTAGCGGGAGATGAGCAGTTCTTC. The chain links TRBV20-1 to TRBJ2-1; 14 bases match TRBD2. Germline-derived CDR1 and CDR2 are DFQATT and SNEGSKA (reference sequence). After removal of 6 bases from V and 8 bases from J, the junction contained 6 bases not matched to a gene. The CDR3 has 14 amino acids.

The V call is TRBV2, the J call TRBJ1-5, with a weak D call TRBD1 (6 bases). The CDR3 spans 14 residues. The V and J ends lost 6 bases and 7 bases respectively, with 16 bases between them. The V gene's germline CDR1 is SNHLY and CDR2 FYNNEI. CDR3 protein: CASSQQGRGQPQHF. The CDR3 region has the DNA TGTGCCAGCAGCCAACAGGGTAGGGGACAGCCCCAGCATTTT.

V and J are TRBV11-3 and TRBJ2-1; TRBD1 might be the D (6 bases). Trimming took off 5 bases at V and 3 bases at J, with 14 bases between the two ends. Germline V gene sequence: CDR1 SGHNT, CDR2 YENEEA. The CDR3 sequence is 15 residues long. This chain's CDR3 is CASSPTTGFYNEQFF. DNA of the CDR3: TGTGCCAGCAGCCCGACGACAGGATTCTACAATGAGCAGTTCTTC. The entire variable domain, with the rest obtained from reference TRBV11-3 and TRBJ2-1, is as follows: EAGVVQSPRYKIIEKKQPVAFWCNPISGHNTLYWYLQNLGQGPELLIRYENEEAVDDSQLPKDRFSAERLKGVDSTLKIQPAELGDSAVYLCASSPTTGFYNEQFFGPGTRLTVL.

The chain uses TRBV27 and TRBJ1-2; TRBD1 matches 8 bases. V trimming: 5 bases; J trimming: 1 base; junction bases outside the gene matches: 18. The CDR3 is 19 residues long. Germline V lookup: CDR1 MNHEY, CDR2 SMNVEV (reference sequence). The CDR3 coding sequence is TGTGCCAGCAGTCACCGCGCGGGACAGGCCCGTGGAATTAACTATGGCTACACCTTC. It translates to CASSHRAGQARGINYGYTF.

This sequence joins TRBV7-2 and TRBJ2-2; 13 bases fit TRBD2. CDR1 SGHTA and CDR2 FQGNSA come from the germline V gene. CDR3 size: 15 residues. The trim removed 5 bases at V and 11 bases at J, leaving 8 bases unmatched. This chain's CDR3 is CASSKLAGGSYELFF. The CDR3 bases are TGTGCCAGCAGCAAACTAGCGGGAGGGTCCTACGAGCTGTTTTTT.

The V gene is TRBV5-1, the J gene TRBJ2-1; 8 nucleotides agree with TRBD1. The CDR3 length is 15 residues. V gave up 4 bases and J gave up 9 bases; unmatched junction bases: 12. Germline CDR1 SGHRS, CDR2 YFSETQ. CDR3 loop: CASSPLTGALGEQFF. The CDR3 DNA reads as TGCGCCAGCAGCCCATTGACAGGGGCGTTAGGTGAGCAGTTCTTC.

DNA of the CDR3: TGTGCCAGCAGTCCGGGACTAGCGGGAGCCTATGAGCAGTTCTTC. It specifies CASSPGLAGAYEQFF. This sequence joins TRBV6-6 and TRBJ2-1; 14 bases map to TRBD2. The CDR3 sequence is 15 residues long. The germline V gene encodes CDR1 MNHNY and CDR2 SVGAGI (reference sequence). J was trimmed by 8 bases and V by 5 bases; bases with no gene match: 5.

V gene TRBV28 combines with J gene TRBJ1-2, with D perhaps matching TRBD1 (5 bases). The germline V gene has CDR1 MDHEN and CDR2 SYDVKM. V lost 7 bases, J lost 4 bases, and 19 bases lay in between. The CDR3 is 15 residues long. The CDR3 loop is CASTAPGGGSYGYTF. The DNA for the CDR3 is TGTGCCAGCACCGCACCCGGGGGGGGTAGCTATGGCTACACCTTC.

As to this clone: This sample includes further DNA sequences coding for the same CDR3. The chain recombines TRBV18 with TRBJ2-5; TRBD2 is a possible D gene (5 bases). This CDR3 region has 11 residues. Germline values: CDR1 KGHSH, CDR2 LQKENI. Trimming shortened V by 4 bases and J by 5 bases, and 5 bases separated the two germline ends. CDR3 residues: CASSRGETQYF. The DNA for the CDR3 is TGTGCCAGCTCACGAGGGGAGACCCAGTACTTC.

The chain carries TRBV7-8 and TRBJ2-2; D is uncertain. The V gene's germline CDR1 is SGHVS and CDR2 FQNEAQ. V dropped 9 bases and J dropped 1 base, with 9 bases sitting between them. CDR3 length equals 13 residues. The CDR3 nucleotides read TGTGCCAGTGTAGCAATGAACACCGGGGAGCTGTTTTTT. Protein sequence: CASVAMNTGELFF.

The V gene is TRBV7-9, the J gene TRBJ1-1; D call uncertain. CDR1 and CDR2 from the germline V gene are SEHNR and FQNEAQ (reference sequence). The CDR3 covers 13 residues. V shed 5 bases and J shed 7 bases, with 14 bases lying between them. Here the CDR3 reads CASSSGPRLEAFF. CDR3 in DNA: TGTGCCAGCAGCAGCGGGCCCCGGCTTGAAGCTTTCTTT.